This TCR beta chain was recovered during a study of CD8 T cells in ankylosing spondylitis. Study findings and constraints: The study identified a TCR beta motif of several highly homologous variants that appeared characteristic of ankylosing spondylitis blood. There were earlier reports of some motif variants in reactive arthritis synovial fluid and blood. Disease-associated clones were reportedly significantly overrepresented in matched ankylosing spondylitis synovial fluid.

The CDR3 is made up of 16 amino acids. The junction had 13 bases not matched to a gene; V was cut back by 5 bases and J by 8 bases. In germline, CDR1 is SEHNR, CDR2 FQNEAQ (reference sequence). This clonotype was observed a few times. Its antigen is not identified. TCR beta libraries were made by quantitative 5'-RACE with molecular barcodes. TCRdb reprocessed the 5' RACE reads via MiXCR and lists one record per CDR3 protein. The table records about 440,000 distinct CDR3 sequences, about 15% of them present only once. The sequenced sample was blood, either unsorted or a sorted T cell fraction (not recorded which). V usage is TRBV7-9 and J usage is TRBJ2-1, with 9 bases matching TRBD2. The receptor comes from a male donor with ankylosing spondylitis. DNA for the CDR3: TGTGCCAGCAGCCTTAGATGGGGACTAGCAGGGGATGAGCAGTTCTTC. Encoded protein: CASSLRWGLAGDEQFF.